The 12 T cell receptor beta chains given below trace back to one sample, sequenced in a study of shared clonotypes between healthy human individuals. TCRdb's table, derived via immunoSEQ multiplex PCR, lists solely in-frame clones and lacks some. This sample has some 2,000,000 clones; more than 90% occur once, and the top ten carry around 0.13%. Sequencing used naive CD4+ T cells sorted from blood. Subset denoted: CD45RA+ positively selected. These receptors were collected from a man aged 18 to 30 in good health.

This sequence joins TRBV4-1 and TRBJ1-4; no definite D call. Germline CDR1 MGHRA, CDR2 YSYEKL. V dropped 4 bases and J dropped 8 bases, with 11 bases sitting between them. This CDR3 spans 13 amino acids. The CDR3: CASSRVQLEKLFF. CDR3 nucleotide sequence: TGCGCCAGCAGCCGCGTCCAGTTGGAAAAACTGTTTTTT.

The chain links TRBV23-1 to TRBJ1-6; D unclear. TRBV23-1 is labeled an ORF, and its function is uncertain. The CDR3 is 15 residues long. Trimming left V 6 bases short and J 8 bases short, with 17 bases between. CDR3 sequence (DNA): TGCGCCAGCAGACCCCGGGAGGGTCGGGATTCACCCCTCCACTTT. Protein sequence: CASRPREGRDSPLHF.

The chain links TRBV9 to TRBJ2-7; D is uncertain. This CDR3 region has 13 residues. The V gene lost 0 bases and the J gene lost 3 bases, with 7 bases spanning the gap. Germline assignment: CDR1 SGDLS and CDR2 YYNGEE. Written as DNA, the CDR3 is TGTGCCAGCAGCGTAGAGATGGGCTACGAGCAGTACTTC. Its translation: CASSVEMGYEQYF.

The rearrangement uses TRBV28 and TRBJ1-1; 7 bases are a match to TRBD1. CDR3 length: 15 residues. Germline V CDR1 and CDR2: MDHEN, SYDVKM. Unmatched junction bases numbered 9, after V lost 7 bases and J lost 1 base. The CDR3 DNA follows: TGTGCCAGCACCCTCACGGACAGGAAGAACACTGAAGCTTTCTTT. Its translation is CASTLTDRKNTEAFF. The variable domain in full, completed from reference TRBV28 and TRBJ1-1, reads DVKVTQSSRYLVKRTGEKVFLECVQDMDHENMFWYRQDPGLGLRLIYFSYDVKMKEKGDIPEGYSVSREKKERFSLILESASTNQTSMYLCASTLTDRKNTEAFFGQGTRLTVV.

CDR3 amino acids: CASSFGTQNTEAFF. The CDR3 bases are TGTGCCAGCAGCTTTGGGACACAGAACACTGAAGCTTTCTTT. The rearrangement uses TRBV9 and TRBJ1-1; possibly TRBD1 for D (6 bases). Germline assignment: CDR1 SGDLS and CDR2 YYNGEE. Deletions cut 4 bases from V and 1 base from J, with 11 bases between. The CDR3 contains 14 residues.

The CDR3 sequence is CAWSVWGVNQPQHF. CDR3 bases: TGTGCCTGGAGTGTCTGGGGGGTCAATCAGCCCCAGCATTTT. The chain uses TRBV30 and TRBJ1-5, with a weak D call TRBD1 (5 bases). Germline V gene lookup returns CDR1 GTSNPN and CDR2 SVGIG (reference sequence). This CDR3 is built from 14 residues. Trimming left V 0 bases short and J 3 bases short, with 9 bases between.

The rearrangement links TRBV14 to TRBJ1-5; no definite D call. CDR3 length equals 17 residues. Germline CDR1 and CDR2: SGHDN and FVKESK. The V gene lost 0 bases and the J gene lost 3 bases, with 15 bases spanning the gap. The CDR3 loop is CASSQEERDSINQPQHF. The CDR3 coding sequence is TGTGCCAGCAGCCAAGAGGAGCGTGACTCTATCAATCAGCCCCAGCATTTT. Combining the CDR3 with reference TRBV14 and TRBJ1-5 gives the whole variable domain EAGVTQFPSHSVIEKGQTVTLRCDPISGHDNLYWYRRVMGKEIKFLLHFVKESKQDESGMPNNRFLAERTGGTYSTLKVQPAELEDSGVYFCASSQEERDSINQPQHFGDGTRLSIL.

This chain links TRBV19 with TRBJ1-5, with a tentative D call TRBD1 (5 bases). This CDR3 is 13 amino acids long. Trimming cost V 7 bases and J 4 bases, with 11 bases left between them. Germline V gene lookup returns CDR1 LNHDA and CDR2 SQIVND (reference sequence). CDR3 in DNA: TGTGCCAGTACCCGAGACAGAAATCAGCCCCAGCATTTT. Residues: CASTRDRNQPQHF.

J is TRBJ1-6 and V is TRBV10-3; D not certain. Per germline, CDR1 ENHRY and CDR2 SYGVKD. Trimming left V 2 bases short and J 19 bases short, with 15 bases between. The CDR3 totals 12 residues. The DNA for the CDR3 is TGTGCCATCAGTGAGGAGGGTTGGGTGTCTCACTTT. Amino acids: CAISEEGWVSHF.

The chain recombines TRBV9 with TRBJ1-3; 8 bases line up with TRBD1. This CDR3 spans 16 amino acids. Germline CDR1 SGDLS, CDR2 YYNGEE. The V and J ends lost 0 bases and 3 bases, in that order; junction bases with no gene match: 5. The CDR3 sequence is CASSVGQGALGNTIYF. The CDR3 coding sequence is TGTGCCAGCAGCGTAGGGCAGGGGGCGCTTGGAAACACCATATATTTT.

V gene TRBV10-3 combines with J gene TRBJ2-5; TRBD1 matches at 7 bases. Germline V gives CDR1 ENHRY, CDR2 SYGVKD. J was trimmed by 2 bases and V by 6 bases; bases with no gene match: 9. The CDR3 is 15 amino acids. CDR3 sequence: CAIRPGTDAQETQYF. In nucleotides, the CDR3 is TGTGCCATCAGGCCAGGGACAGACGCTCAAGAGACCCAGTACTTC.

The chain carries TRBV5-6 and TRBJ2-1; 8 bases align to TRBD2. With 1 base clipped from V and 7 bases from J, the junction kept 10 bases outside the gene matches. The length of the CDR3 is 16 residues. Germline-derived CDR1 and CDR2 are SGHDT and YYEEEE. The CDR3 reads CASSLRGLALPNEQFF. As DNA, the CDR3 is TGTGCCAGCAGCTTGCGCGGACTAGCCCTACCGAATGAGCAGTTCTTC.